This T cell receptor beta chain was identified in a study of a mutant IDH1 vaccine in newly diagnosed glioma. Time point in this sample: week 35, safety follow-up. Every vaccine dose comprised 300 ug of mutant IDH1 20-mer peptide plus topical imiquimod. This clone was detected only a few times. The target antigen is unknown. Trimming stripped 6 bases from V and 0 bases from J, with 6 bases between. Germline-derived CDR1 and CDR2 are SGHAT and FQNNGV. The CDR3 runs to 12 residues. Repertoires were generated with immunoSEQ multiplex PCR, while TCRdb's copy carries only in-frame clones and drops some. The sample holds 30,000 to 40,000 clones, roughly 80% seen once.

The source material was PBMCs, sampled from a glioma patient whose treatment included an IDH1 peptide vaccine. This chain connects TRBV11-2 to TRBJ2-7; D gene ambiguous. This clonotype was obtained from a woman in her late teens or twenties with glioma. CDR3 in amino acids: CASSRSSYEQYF. CDR3 sequence (DNA): TGTGCCAGCAGTCGAAGCTCCTACGAGCAGTACTTC.